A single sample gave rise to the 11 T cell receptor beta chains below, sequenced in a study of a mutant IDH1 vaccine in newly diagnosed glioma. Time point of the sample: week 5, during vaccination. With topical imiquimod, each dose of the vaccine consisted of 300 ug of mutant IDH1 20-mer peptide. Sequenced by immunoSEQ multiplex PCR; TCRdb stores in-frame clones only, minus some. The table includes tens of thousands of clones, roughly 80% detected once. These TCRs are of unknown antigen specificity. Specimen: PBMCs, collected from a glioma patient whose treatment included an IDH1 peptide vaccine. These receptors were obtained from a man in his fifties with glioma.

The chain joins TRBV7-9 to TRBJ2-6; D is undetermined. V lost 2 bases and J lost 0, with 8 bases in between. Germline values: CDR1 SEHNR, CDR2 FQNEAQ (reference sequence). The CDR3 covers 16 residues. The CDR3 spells CASSLLGYSGANVLTF. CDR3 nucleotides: TGTGCCAGCAGCTTATTAGGATACTCTGGGGCCAACGTCCTGACTTTC.

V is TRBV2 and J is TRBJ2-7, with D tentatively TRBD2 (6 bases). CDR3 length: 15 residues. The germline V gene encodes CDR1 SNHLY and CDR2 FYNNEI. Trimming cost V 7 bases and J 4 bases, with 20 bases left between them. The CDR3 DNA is TGTGCCAGCAATTGGGGAGGCCGGCGGGGTTACGAGCAGTACTTC. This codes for CASNWGGRRGYEQYF.

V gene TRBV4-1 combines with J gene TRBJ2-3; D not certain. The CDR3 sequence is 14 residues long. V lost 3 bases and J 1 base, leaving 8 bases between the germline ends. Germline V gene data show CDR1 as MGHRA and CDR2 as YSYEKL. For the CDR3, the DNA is TGCGCCAGCAGCCAGGTCATGGGCACAGATACGCAGTATTTT. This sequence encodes CASSQVMGTDTQYF.

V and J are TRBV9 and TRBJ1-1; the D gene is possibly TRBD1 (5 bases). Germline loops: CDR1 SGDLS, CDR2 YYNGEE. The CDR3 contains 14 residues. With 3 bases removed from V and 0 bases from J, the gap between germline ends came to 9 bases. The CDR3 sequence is CASSAQGLNTEAFF. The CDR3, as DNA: TGTGCCAGCAGCGCTCAGGGATTGAACACTGAAGCTTTCTTT.

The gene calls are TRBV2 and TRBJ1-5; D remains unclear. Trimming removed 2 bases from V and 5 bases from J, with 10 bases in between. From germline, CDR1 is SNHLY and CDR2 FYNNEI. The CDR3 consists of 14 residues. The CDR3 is CASSESQVDQPQHF. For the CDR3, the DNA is TGTGCCAGCAGTGAATCCCAGGTTGATCAGCCCCAGCATTTT.

CDR3 sequence reads: CASSDWESDTQYF. Written as DNA, the CDR3 is TGTGCCAGCAGTGATTGGGAGTCTGATACGCAGTATTTT. The chain recombines TRBV6-1 with TRBJ2-3, with D possibly being TRBD2 (5 bases). In germline, CDR1 is MNHNS, CDR2 SASEGT. Trimming cost V 3 bases and J 6 bases, with 10 bases left between them. The CDR3 totals 13 residues.

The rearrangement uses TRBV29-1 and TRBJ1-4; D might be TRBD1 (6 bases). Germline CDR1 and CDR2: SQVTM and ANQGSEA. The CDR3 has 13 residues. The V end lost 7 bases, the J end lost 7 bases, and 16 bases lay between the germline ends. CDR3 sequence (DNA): TGCAGCGCCCTACTCCGGGGGGCTGAAAAACTGTTTTTT. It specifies CSALLRGAEKLFF.

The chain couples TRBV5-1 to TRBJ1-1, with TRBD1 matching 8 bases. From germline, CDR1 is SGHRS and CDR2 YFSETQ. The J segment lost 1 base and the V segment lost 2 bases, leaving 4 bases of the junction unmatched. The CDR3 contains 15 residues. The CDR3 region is CASSLTGTGNTEAFF. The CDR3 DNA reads TGCGCCAGCAGCTTAACCGGGACAGGGAACACTGAAGCTTTCTTT.

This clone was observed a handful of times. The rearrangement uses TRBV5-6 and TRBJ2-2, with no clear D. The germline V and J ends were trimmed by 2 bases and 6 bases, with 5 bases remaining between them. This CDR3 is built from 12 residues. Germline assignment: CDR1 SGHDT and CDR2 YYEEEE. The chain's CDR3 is CASSFTSGELFF. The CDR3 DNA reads TGTGCCAGCAGCTTCACCTCCGGGGAGCTGTTTTTT.

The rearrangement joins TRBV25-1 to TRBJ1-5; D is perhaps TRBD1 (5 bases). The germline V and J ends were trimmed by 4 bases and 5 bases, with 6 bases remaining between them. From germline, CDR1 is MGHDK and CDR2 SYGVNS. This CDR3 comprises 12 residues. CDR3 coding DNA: TGTGCCAGCAGTGGAGGGGATCAGCCCCAGCATTTT. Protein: CASSGGDQPQHF.

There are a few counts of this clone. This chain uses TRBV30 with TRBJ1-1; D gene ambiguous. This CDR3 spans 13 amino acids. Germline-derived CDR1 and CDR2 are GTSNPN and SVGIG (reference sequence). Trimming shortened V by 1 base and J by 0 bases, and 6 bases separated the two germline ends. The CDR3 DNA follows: TGTGCCTGGAGTGCCGATTTGAACACTGAAGCTTTCTTT. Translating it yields CAWSADLNTEAFF.